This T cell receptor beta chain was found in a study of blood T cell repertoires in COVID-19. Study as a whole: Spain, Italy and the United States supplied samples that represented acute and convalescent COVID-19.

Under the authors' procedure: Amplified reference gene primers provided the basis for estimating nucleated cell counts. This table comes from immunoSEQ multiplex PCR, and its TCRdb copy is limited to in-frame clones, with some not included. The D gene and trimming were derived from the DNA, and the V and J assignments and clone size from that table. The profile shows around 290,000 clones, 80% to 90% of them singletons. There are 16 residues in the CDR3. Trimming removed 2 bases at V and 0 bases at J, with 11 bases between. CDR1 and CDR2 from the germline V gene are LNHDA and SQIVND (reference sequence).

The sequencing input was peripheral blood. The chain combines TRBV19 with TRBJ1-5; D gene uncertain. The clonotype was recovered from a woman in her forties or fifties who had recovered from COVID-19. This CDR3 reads CASSIRAGNSNQPQHF. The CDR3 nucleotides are TGTGCCAGTAGTATACGGGCGGGGAATAGCAATCAGCCCCAGCATTTT.